This is a list of T cell receptor beta chains from one sample in a study of OX40 agonist ivuxolimab in advanced cancers. The data were produced by immunoSEQ multiplex PCR, yet TCRdb's version contains in-frame clones alone and is incomplete. The sample comprises more than 30,000 clones, 70% to 90% of which are singletons, and around 2.4% rests with the top ten. Sequencing used CD4+ or CD8+ T cells sorted from blood, obtained in a trial of the OX40 agonist ivuxolimab. These receptors were collected from an adult with an advanced solid tumor such as melanoma, head and neck, liver or kidney cancer. The CDR3 runs from the conserved cysteine through the conserved F or W. The order of the fields is V gene, D gene, clone size, J gene, CDR3 protein, CDR3 DNA. D genes are given only for firm matches. Expanded clones get a size class; other rows say once, few or many, or leave the size out.

V gene: TRBV4-1
D gene: -
clone size: -
J gene: TRBJ2-1
CDR3 protein: CASSQARGEQFF
CDR3 DNA: TGCGCCAGCAGCCAAGCTAGAGGTGAGCAGTTCTTC

V gene: TRBV25-1
D gene: -
clone size: -
J gene: TRBJ1-2
CDR3 protein: CASSEWSARANYGYTF
CDR3 DNA: TGTGCCAGCAGTGAATGGTCCGCCAGAGCTAACTATGGCTACACCTTC

V gene: TRBV25-1
D gene: -
clone size: -
J gene: TRBJ2-3
CDR3 protein: CASSVWGLGEHTQYF
CDR3 DNA: TGTGCCAGCAGTGTCTGGGGGTTAGGAGAGCATACGCAGTATTTT

V gene: TRBV6-1
D gene: -
clone size: -
J gene: TRBJ2-7
CDR3 protein: CASSLPVQGPYEQYF
CDR3 DNA: TGTGCCAGCAGCCTCCCGGTACAGGGTCCCTACGAGCAGTACTTC

V gene: TRBV5-6
D gene: -
clone size: -
J gene: TRBJ2-3
CDR3 protein: CASSPRQAFVTDTQYF
CDR3 DNA: TGTGCCAGCAGCCCTAGACAGGCATTTGTCACAGATACGCAGTATTTT

V gene: TRBV7-9
D gene: -
clone size: -
J gene: TRBJ2-2
CDR3 protein: CASSFLLGRGNTGELFF
CDR3 DNA: TGTGCCAGCAGCTTCCTCCTCGGCAGGGGAAATACCGGGGAGCTGTTTTTT

V gene: TRBV6-1
D gene: TRBD1
clone size: -
J gene: TRBJ2-1
CDR3 protein: CASRRQGADEQFF
CDR3 DNA: TGTGCCAGCAGACGACAGGGGGCGGATGAGCAGTTCTTC

V gene: TRBV2
D gene: -
clone size: -
J gene: TRBJ2-3
CDR3 protein: CASLDSQLLGTDTQYF
CDR3 DNA: TGTGCCAGCCTCGACTCACAGTTACTCGGCACAGATACGCAGTATTTT

V gene: TRBV6-1
D gene: TRBD1
clone size: -
J gene: TRBJ1-3
CDR3 protein: CASSDRGYSGNTIYF
CDR3 DNA: TGTGCCAGCAGTGACAGGGGGTACTCTGGAAACACCATATATTTT

V gene: TRBV4-2
D gene: -
clone size: -
J gene: TRBJ1-2
CDR3 protein: CASSKPGTSENYGYTF
CDR3 DNA: TGTGCCAGCAGCAAACCCGGGACTTCGGAGAACTATGGCTACACCTTC

V gene: TRBV5-1
D gene: TRBD2
clone size: -
J gene: TRBJ2-1
CDR3 protein: CASSLGEGRGEQFF
CDR3 DNA: TGCGCCAGCAGCCTTGGGGAGGGGCGAGGGGAGCAGTTCTTC

V gene: TRBV27
D gene: TRBD1
clone size: once
J gene: TRBJ2-5
CDR3 protein: CASSSRTGGTETQYF
CDR3 DNA: TGTGCCAGCAGTTCTCGGACAGGGGGAACGGAGACCCAGTACTTC

V gene: TRBV9
D gene: -
clone size: -
J gene: TRBJ1-1
CDR3 protein: CASSPNQVNTEAFF
CDR3 DNA: TGTGCCAGCAGTCCTAACCAAGTGAACACTGAAGCTTTCTTT

V gene: TRBV11-2
D gene: TRBD2
clone size: -
J gene: TRBJ2-5
CDR3 protein: CASSQGAGETQYF
CDR3 DNA: TGTGCCAGCAGCCAGGGAGCGGGGGAGACCCAGTACTTC

V gene: TRBV6-5
D gene: -
clone size: once
J gene: TRBJ1-2
CDR3 protein: CASSLGAGQHGYTF
CDR3 DNA: TGTGCCAGCAGTTTGGGGGCCGGACAACATGGCTACACCTTC

V gene: TRBV9
D gene: -
clone size: -
J gene: TRBJ2-5
CDR3 protein: CASSVGERGGGKETQYF
CDR3 DNA: TGTGCCAGCAGCGTAGGGGAGCGGGGCGGGGGCAAGGAGACCCAGTACTTC

V gene: TRBV6-5
D gene: TRBD1
clone size: -
J gene: TRBJ1-5
CDR3 protein: CASSFRQGRNQPQHF
CDR3 DNA: TGTGCCAGCAGTTTCAGACAGGGGAGGAATCAGCCCCAGCATTTT

V gene: TRBV19
D gene: -
clone size: -
J gene: TRBJ2-3
CDR3 protein: CASSVSTGRDLDTQYF
CDR3 DNA: TGTGCCAGTAGTGTCTCAACGGGACGGGATTTAGATACGCAGTATTTT

V gene: TRBV10-1
D gene: TRBD2
clone size: -
J gene: TRBJ2-7
CDR3 protein: CASSDAGGPIYEQYF
CDR3 DNA: TGCGCCAGCAGTGATGCGGGGGGGCCCATCTACGAGCAGTACTTC

V gene: TRBV12-5
D gene: -
clone size: -
J gene: TRBJ2-3
CDR3 protein: CASGLGTDTDTQYF
CDR3 DNA: TGTGCTAGTGGTTTGGGTACAGACACAGATACGCAGTATTTT

V gene: TRBV6-5
D gene: TRBD1
clone size: -
J gene: TRBJ1-2
CDR3 protein: CASSYSTGGIYGYTF
CDR3 DNA: TGTGCCAGCAGTTACTCTACAGGGGGGATATATGGCTACACCTTC

V gene: TRBV6-1
D gene: -
clone size: -
J gene: TRBJ2-1
CDR3 protein: CASSEPGSYNEQFF
CDR3 DNA: TGTGCCAGCAGTGAGCCAGGCTCCTACAATGAGCAGTTCTTC

V gene: TRBV6-6
D gene: TRBD2
clone size: -
J gene: TRBJ2-7
CDR3 protein: CASRTSGFSYEQYF
CDR3 DNA: TGTGCCAGCAGGACTAGCGGCTTCTCCTACGAGCAGTACTTC

V gene: TRBV9
D gene: -
clone size: -
J gene: TRBJ2-6
CDR3 protein: CASSGKRSSGANVLTF
CDR3 DNA: TGTGCCAGCAGCGGAAAAAGAAGCTCTGGGGCCAACGTCCTGACTTTC

V gene: TRBV5-1
D gene: TRBD1
clone size: -
J gene: TRBJ2-5
CDR3 protein: CASSFTDRAEETQYF
CDR3 DNA: TGCGCCAGCAGCTTTACCGACAGGGCCGAAGAGACCCAGTACTTC

V gene: TRBV7-3
D gene: -
clone size: -
J gene: TRBJ2-7
CDR3 protein: CASSRRASHEQYF
CDR3 DNA: TGTGCCAGCAGCCGAAGGGCGTCTCACGAGCAGTACTTC

V gene: TRBV4-2
D gene: TRBD1
clone size: -
J gene: TRBJ2-7
CDR3 protein: CASSLGGLSSYEQYF
CDR3 DNA: TGTGCCAGCAGCTTAGGGGGCCTGAGCTCCTACGAGCAGTACTTC

V gene: TRBV2
D gene: -
clone size: -
J gene: TRBJ2-7
CDR3 protein: CASRDSQDRYYEQYF
CDR3 DNA: TGTGCCAGCAGAGATAGCCAAGACAGATATTACGAGCAGTACTTC

V gene: TRBV4-2
D gene: TRBD2
clone size: -
J gene: TRBJ2-3
CDR3 protein: CASSQLSGGTSGPADTQYF
CDR3 DNA: TGTGCCAGCAGCCAACTGAGTGGGGGGACTAGCGGGCCCGCAGATACGCAGTATTTT

V gene: TRBV19
D gene: TRBD1
clone size: -
J gene: TRBJ1-2
CDR3 protein: CASNKGTGVEGYTF
CDR3 DNA: TGTGCCAGTAACAAAGGGACAGGGGTCGAGGGCTACACCTTC

V gene: TRBV7-3
D gene: -
clone size: -
J gene: TRBJ2-3
CDR3 protein: CASSPVSGTDTQYF
CDR3 DNA: TGTGCCAGCAGCCCGGTTAGCGGTACAGATACGCAGTATTTT

V gene: TRBV30
D gene: TRBD1
clone size: -
J gene: TRBJ1-4
CDR3 protein: CAWSTGAEGEKLFF
CDR3 DNA: TGTGCCTGGAGTACAGGGGCCGAAGGTGAAAAACTGTTTTTT

V gene: TRBV27
D gene: -
clone size: -
J gene: TRBJ1-2
CDR3 protein: CASSLLRPDSGANYGYTF
CDR3 DNA: TGTGCCAGCAGTTTATTACGCCCGGACAGCGGAGCTAACTATGGCTACACCTTC

V gene: TRBV27
D gene: -
clone size: -
J gene: TRBJ2-2
CDR3 protein: CASSIRVGTGELFF
CDR3 DNA: TGTGCCAGCAGTATCAGGGTAGGGACCGGGGAGCTGTTTTTT

V gene: TRBV11-2
D gene: TRBD1
clone size: -
J gene: TRBJ2-3
CDR3 protein: CASSYRQGSFTDTQYF
CDR3 DNA: TGTGCCAGCAGTTACCGACAGGGGTCTTTCACAGATACGCAGTATTTT

V gene: TRBV30
D gene: TRBD2
clone size: -
J gene: TRBJ2-3
CDR3 protein: CAWSSGGSTDTQYF
CDR3 DNA: TGTGCCTGGTCTAGCGGGGGGAGCACAGATACGCAGTATTTT

V gene: TRBV6-5
D gene: -
clone size: -
J gene: TRBJ2-7
CDR3 protein: CASSGHTYEQYF
CDR3 DNA: TGTGCCAGCAGTGGACATACCTACGAGCAGTACTTC